The 3 T cell receptor beta chains reported below all come from one sample, sequenced in a study of blood T cells in healthy people across ages. The authors ran a second PCR of 7 to 11 cycles using a sample-barcoded 5' primer and a J-beta primer mix. TCRdb re-derived calls from the 5' RACE reads in MiXCR, one entry per CDR3 protein. Of under 950,000 distinct CDR3 sequences listed, over 20% were seen once; the top ten hold roughly 22%. Material for sequencing was blood. The receptors derive from a man aged 70-80 years in good health.

This clonotype was seen more than once but under ten times. V usage is TRBV7-9 and J usage is TRBJ2-5; D remains unclear. The J call could be wrong; TRBJ2-7 is a better fit for the DNA end. The V gene's germline CDR1 is SEHNR and CDR2 FQNEAQ (reference sequence). The CDR3 spans 14 residues. Here the CDR3 reads CASSLSASSYEQYV. CDR3 bases: TGTGCCAGCAGCTTATCAGCGAGTAGCTACGAGCAGTACGTC.

The chain joins TRBV5-1 to TRBJ2-4; 7 nucleotides agree with TRBD2. The CDR3 sequence is 15 residues long. CDR1 is SGHRS and CDR2 is YFSETQ in the germline V gene. J gave up 0 bases and V 8 bases, and 8 bases lay outside the gene matches. CDR3 amino acids: CARQVAGRAKNIQYF. In nucleotides, the CDR3 is TGCGCCAGACAGGTAGCGGGCCGAGCCAAAAACATTCAGTACTTC.

This chain uses TRBV4-3 with TRBJ2-3; weak D call: TRBD2 (7 bases). The CDR3 is 14 residues long. Per the germline V gene, CDR1 is LGHNA and CDR2 is YSLEER. The V gene lost 1 base and the J gene lost 6 bases, with 11 bases spanning the gap. The CDR3 is CASSQGAGADTQYF. The CDR3 bases are TGCGCCAGCAGCCAAGGGGCGGGGGCGGATACGCAGTATTTT.